What follows describes a single T cell receptor beta chain. This sample stems from a study of technical replicates of blood from a few donors. This table comes from immunoSEQ multiplex PCR, and its TCRdb copy is limited to in-frame clones, with some not included. The sample shows some 93,000 clones, roughly 96% of them seen only once. In germline, CDR1 is LNHDA, CDR2 SQIVND (reference sequence). CDR3 length: 14 amino acids. V lost 3 bases and J 4 bases, leaving 12 bases between the germline ends. This chain links TRBV19 with TRBJ1-2; a possible D gene is TRBD1 (6 bases). Sequencing input: T cells isolated from PBMCs. This clonotype originated in a human donor in good health. The CDR3 loop reads CASSINRVRYGYTF. CDR3 nucleotides: TGTGCCAGTAGTATTAACAGGGTACGCTATGGCTACACCTTC.